These 10 T cell receptor beta chains originate from one sample sequenced in a study of OX40 agonist ivuxolimab in advanced cancers. Profiling relied on immunoSEQ multiplex PCR, and the TCRdb table lists in-frame clones only, not all of them. The sample shows some 57,000 clones, roughly 90% of them seen only once. This material consisted of CD4+ or CD8+ T cells sorted from blood, taken in a trial of the OX40 agonist ivuxolimab. The receptors here all came from an adult with an advanced solid tumor such as melanoma, head and neck, liver or kidney cancer.

This clone was seen just once. The chain joins TRBV6-1 to TRBJ1-4; TRBD1 matches 10 bases. The CDR3 sequence is 15 residues long. The ends lost 5 bases at V and 8 bases at J; junction bases unmatched: 8. The V gene's germline CDR1 is MNHNS and CDR2 SASEGT. In nucleotides, the CDR3 is TGTGCCAGCAGTACCAGGACAGGGGGTTCCGAAAAACTGTTTTTT. Its protein is CASSTRTGGSEKLFF.

The chain carries TRBV25-1 and TRBJ2-7, with TRBD2 matching over 8 bases. The CDR3 runs 13 residues. Per germline, CDR1 MGHDK and CDR2 SYGVNS. Trimming removed 7 bases from V and 3 bases from J; junction bases left unmatched: 5. The CDR3 region is CASNTGGLYEQYF. CDR3 in DNA: TGTGCCAGCAATACGGGGGGGCTCTACGAGCAGTACTTC.

The gene calls are TRBV4-1 and TRBJ2-1, with 7 bases identical to TRBD1. Losses at the gene ends were 8 bases for V and 8 bases for J; bases not matched to a gene: 9. Germline CDR1 MGHRA, CDR2 YSYEKL. The CDR3 contains 13 residues. CDR3 loop: CASRDRTMDEQFF. CDR3 bases: TGCGCCAGCCGGGACAGAACAATGGATGAGCAGTTCTTC.

The sample holds one count of this clone. The chain is built from TRBV28 and TRBJ1-2, with 7 bases matching TRBD1. CDR3 length: 14 amino acids. The junction had 6 bases not matched to a gene; V was cut back by 4 bases and J by 4 bases. Germline CDR1 is MDHEN and CDR2 is SYDVKM. The CDR3 loop is CASSSQGGGYGYTF. The CDR3 DNA reads TGTGCCAGCAGTTCACAAGGGGGCGGCTATGGCTACACCTTC.

This clone was recorded a few times. The rearrangement joins TRBV2 to TRBJ1-1, with TRBD1 as a possible D gene (6 bases). Trimming took off 7 bases at V and 4 bases at J, with 13 bases between the two ends. Per germline, CDR1 SNHLY and CDR2 FYNNEI. The CDR3 totals 13 residues. CDR3 sequence (DNA): TGTGCCAGCAACAGGGATTCGAGCACTGAAGCTTTCTTT. It codes for CASNRDSSTEAFF. Using reference TRBV2 and TRBJ1-1 for the parts outside the CDR3, the full variable domain is EPEVTQTPSHQVTQMGQEVILRCVPISNHLYFYWYRQILGQKVEFLVSFYNNEISEKSEIFDDQFSVERPDGSNFTLKIRSTKLEDSAMYFCASNRDSSTEAFFGQGTRLTVV.

CDR3 DNA sequence: TGTGCCAGTAGCTCGACTAGCGGGAGGGGGGTAGATACGCAGTATTTT. This sequence encodes CASSSTSGRGVDTQYF. The chain has TRBV19 and TRBJ2-3; TRBD2 aligns across 14 bases. CDR1 and CDR2 (germline): LNHDA, SQIVND (reference sequence). The ends lost 6 bases at V and 5 bases at J; junction bases unmatched: 7. This CDR3 has 16 residues.

The chain is built from TRBV7-8 and TRBJ1-1, with 7 nucleotides matching TRBD1. V lost 4 bases and J lost 0; bases outside the gene matches: 8. CDR3 length: 16 amino acids. Germline-derived CDR1 and CDR2 are SGHVS and FQNEAQ. CDR3 in amino acids: CASSSGGGSMNTEAFF. Here the CDR3 DNA reads TGTGCCAGCAGCTCAGGGGGGGGGAGCATGAACACTGAAGCTTTCTTT.

The chain is built from TRBV30 and TRBJ2-2; 12 bases map to TRBD2. V gave up 2 bases and J gave up 6 bases; unmatched junction bases: 1. Germline CDR1 GTSNPN, CDR2 SVGIG (reference sequence). The CDR3 is made up of 14 amino acids. DNA of the CDR3: TGTGCCTGGAGTCCTAGCGGGAGGGCCGGGGAGCTGTTTTTT. Translated, it gives CAWSPSGRAGELFF.

Turning to this clone: At one boundary the junction diverges from the germline segment, which might be a read error. The sample contains more than one DNA sequence encoding this CDR3. The rearrangement links TRBV20-1 to TRBJ1-1; the match to TRBD1 covers 8 bases. The CDR3 extends over 11 amino acids. Germline CDR1 DFQATT, CDR2 SNEGSKA (reference sequence). The CDR3 reads CSARQGYEAFF. The CDR3 DNA reads as TGCAGCGCTAGACAGGGGTATGAAGCTTTCTTT.

The V gene is TRBV6-5, the J gene TRBJ2-1, with 13 bases fitting TRBD2. Germline CDR1 reads MNHEY; CDR2 reads SVGAGI. The J segment lost 8 bases and the V segment lost 6 bases, leaving 7 bases of the junction unmatched. The CDR3 loop spans 15 amino acids. CDR3 residues: CASSSGTSGIYEQFF. CDR3 coding DNA: TGTGCCAGCAGCTCCGGGACTAGCGGGATATATGAGCAGTTCTTC.